The following is a T cell receptor (beta chain) sequence with its context. Its antigen is currently unknown. This record comes from a study of T cell responses to AZD1222 COVID-19 vaccine. The assay was immunoSEQ multiplex PCR, and TCRdb's table has in-frame clones only and misses some. The sample includes about 88,000 clones, roughly nine tenths of them seen just once. Germline CDR1 is SGHTA and CDR2 is FQGNSA. J gave up 6 bases and V 4 bases, and 12 bases lay outside the gene matches. This CDR3 comprises 16 residues. Whole-study results and caveats: After the peak T cell response, and only then, were repertoires sampled.

The chain links TRBV7-2 to TRBJ2-1; the match to TRBD2 covers 7 bases. The origin of this receptor is an adult in good health. The sequencing here drew on peripheral blood, taken on day 0 of AZD1222 vaccination. The CDR3 DNA reads TGTGCCAGCAGCTCGCCCGGTGGGACTACCCGCAATGAGCAGTTCTTC. Protein: CASSSPGGTTRNEQFF.